This TCR beta chain is from a study of T cells in Graves' hyperthyroidism and ophthalmopathy. V was pared by 1 base and J by 8 bases, with 9 bases of the junction left unmatched. The CDR3 loop spans 16 amino acids. Germline V gene data show CDR1 as SGDLS and CDR2 as YYNGEE. Amplified regions were TCR beta CDR3 sequences from RNA transcripts. The HTBI primer set served for first-round RT-PCR of the TCR CDR3. In TCRdb, the multiplex PCR reads were re-called with MiXCR into one record per CDR3 protein. The sample holds 800,000 or so distinct CDR3 sequences, around 38% seen once. The chain has TRBV9 and TRBJ1-4; the match to TRBD1 covers 9 bases. Sequenced material: blood. The receptor was isolated from a young man with Graves' hyperthyroidism. Written as DNA, the CDR3 is TGTGCCAGCAGCGTACGCGTGGGACAGGGTGACGAAAAACTGTTTTTT. It is translated as CASSVRVGQGDEKLFF.